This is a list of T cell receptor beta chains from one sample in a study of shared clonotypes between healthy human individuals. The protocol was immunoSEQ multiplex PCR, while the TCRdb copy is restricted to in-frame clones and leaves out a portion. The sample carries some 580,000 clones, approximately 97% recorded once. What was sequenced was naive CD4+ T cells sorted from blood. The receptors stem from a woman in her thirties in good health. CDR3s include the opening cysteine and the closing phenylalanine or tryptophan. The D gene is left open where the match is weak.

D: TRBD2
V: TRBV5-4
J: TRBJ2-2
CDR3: CASSLPGRATGELFF
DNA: TGTGCCAGCAGCTTGCCCGGGAGGGCCACCGGGGAGCTGTTTTTT

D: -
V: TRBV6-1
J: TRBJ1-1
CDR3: CASSGQPNTEAFF
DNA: TGTGCCAGCAGTGGACAGCCAAACACTGAAGCTTTCTTT

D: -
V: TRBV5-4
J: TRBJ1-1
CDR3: CASSLPSRPNTEAFF
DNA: TGTGCCAGCAGCTTGCCGTCCCGCCCGAACACTGAAGCTTTCTTT

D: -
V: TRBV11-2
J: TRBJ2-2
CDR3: CASSIAGELFF
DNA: TGTGCCAGCAGCATAGCCGGGGAGCTGTTTTTT

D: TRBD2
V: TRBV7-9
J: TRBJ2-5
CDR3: CASSLGSSGTPQGTQYF
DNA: TGTGCCAGCAGCTTAGGCTCTAGCGGGACTCCCCAGGGGACCCAGTACTTC

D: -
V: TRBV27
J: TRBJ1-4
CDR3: CASSGIGTVNEKLFF
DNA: TGTGCCAGCAGTGGAATCGGGACGGTGAATGAAAAACTGTTTTTT

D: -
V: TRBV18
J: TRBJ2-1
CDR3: CASSPGTAREQFF
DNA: TGTGCCAGCTCACCAGGGACCGCGCGGGAGCAGTTCTTC

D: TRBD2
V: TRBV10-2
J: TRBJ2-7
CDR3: CASSYGTSGAYEQYF
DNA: TGCGCCAGCAGCTACGGGACTAGCGGGGCCTACGAGCAGTACTTC

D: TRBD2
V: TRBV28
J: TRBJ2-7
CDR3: CASSSPGLPYEQYF
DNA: TGTGCCAGCAGTTCCCCGGGACTACCGTACGAGCAGTACTTC

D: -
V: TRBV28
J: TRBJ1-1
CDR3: CASSWYRLTEAFF
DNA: TGTGCCAGCAGTTGGTACAGGTTAACTGAAGCTTTCTTT

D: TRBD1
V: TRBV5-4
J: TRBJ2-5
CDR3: CASSWGQGRETQYF
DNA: TGTGCCAGCAGCTGGGGACAGGGACGAGAGACCCAGTACTTC

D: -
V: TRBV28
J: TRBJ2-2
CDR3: CASSLTRALGDTGELFF
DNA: TGTGCCAGCAGCCTAACAAGGGCACTGGGTGACACCGGGGAGCTGTTTTTT